The following is a T cell receptor (beta chain) sequence with its context. Its cognate antigen is unknown. The gene names given are mouse names. The read finishes 1 residue shy of the CDR3 end, and the germline J gene is used to complete it. This record comes from a study of tissue T cells after allogeneic stem cell transplantation. Study-level findings and limits: In patients and mice, blood and spleen missed much of tissue repertoire. Motif-based clustering found tissue-specific repertoire signatures shared across patients, though few clones were shared.

The protocol was immunoSEQ multiplex PCR, while the TCRdb copy is restricted to in-frame clones and leaves out a portion. The sample yields around 17,000 clones, just over 70% seen once. The V and J ends lost 2 bases and 2 bases, in that order; junction bases with no gene match: 4. Germline CDR1 reads NSHNY; CDR2 reads SYGAGN. This CDR3 has 16 amino acids. Material: spleen. The chain is built from TRBV13-1 and TRBJ2-4; 11 nucleotides align to TRBD1. The receptor comes from a female BALB/c mouse in good health. Strain haplotype at MHC: H2-d. CDR3 DNA (partial): TGTGCCAGCAGTGAGCCGGGACAGGGGGATCAAAACACCTTGTAC. Translated: CASSEPGQGDQNTLY. The entire CDR3 reads CASSEPGQGDQNTLYF.